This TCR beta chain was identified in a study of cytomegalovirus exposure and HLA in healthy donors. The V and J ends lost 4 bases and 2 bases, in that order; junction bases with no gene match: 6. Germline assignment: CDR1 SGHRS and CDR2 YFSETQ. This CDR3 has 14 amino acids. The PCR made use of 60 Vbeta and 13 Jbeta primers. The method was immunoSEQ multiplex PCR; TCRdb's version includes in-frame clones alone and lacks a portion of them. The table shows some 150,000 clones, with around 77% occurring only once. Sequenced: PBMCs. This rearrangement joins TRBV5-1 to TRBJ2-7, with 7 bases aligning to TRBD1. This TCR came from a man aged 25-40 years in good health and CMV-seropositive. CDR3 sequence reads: CASSPGQMPYEQYF. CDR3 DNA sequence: TGCGCCAGCAGCCCGGGACAGATGCCCTACGAGCAGTACTTC.